This T cell receptor beta chain appears in the sequencing data of a study of T-cell reconstitution after alpha-beta-depleted transplantation in children. Study results and limitations: Several hundred rapidly expanded clones from non-depleted graft cells reportedly supplied alpha-beta T cells about two months post-transplant. For some patients, TCRbeta diversity was high at day 60 because of recipient T cells and thymic progenitors that survived. At one year after transplant, newly produced T cells mostly accounted for T-cell counts and diversity.

This clonotype has more than one count but fewer than ten. Its antigen is unknown. Construction of the TCRbeta library involved unique molecular identifiers. TCRdb itself ran the PCR reads through MiXCR, one entry per CDR3 protein. Of about a million distinct CDR3 sequences in the sample, about 26% are singletons; the top ten hold about 28%. This sequence originates from a boy under two years old who had a stem cell transplant for SCID, so the T cells may come from the graft donor. The sample was PBMCs, mostly from graft donor cells, taken 360 days after TCRalphabeta/CD19-depleted stem cell transplant.

The CDR3 nucleotides are TGTGCCAGCAGTCTCGGAGGAGGGAGTGCCAAAAACATTCAGTACTTC. This encodes CASSLGGGSAKNIQYF. The rearrangement joins TRBV3-1 to TRBJ2-4, with D possibly TRBD2 on 6 matching bases. The CDR3 has 16 residues. Per the germline V gene, CDR1 is LGHDT and CDR2 is YNNKEL (reference sequence). V was trimmed by 6 bases and J by 1 base, leaving 16 bases between them. Filled out from reference TRBV3-1 and TRBJ2-4, the complete variable domain reads DTAVSQTPKYLVTQMGNDKSIKCEQNLGHDTMYWYKQDSKKFLKIMFSYNNKELIINETVPNRFSPKSPDKAHLNLHINSLELGDSAVYFCASSLGGGSAKNIQYFGAGTRLSVL.